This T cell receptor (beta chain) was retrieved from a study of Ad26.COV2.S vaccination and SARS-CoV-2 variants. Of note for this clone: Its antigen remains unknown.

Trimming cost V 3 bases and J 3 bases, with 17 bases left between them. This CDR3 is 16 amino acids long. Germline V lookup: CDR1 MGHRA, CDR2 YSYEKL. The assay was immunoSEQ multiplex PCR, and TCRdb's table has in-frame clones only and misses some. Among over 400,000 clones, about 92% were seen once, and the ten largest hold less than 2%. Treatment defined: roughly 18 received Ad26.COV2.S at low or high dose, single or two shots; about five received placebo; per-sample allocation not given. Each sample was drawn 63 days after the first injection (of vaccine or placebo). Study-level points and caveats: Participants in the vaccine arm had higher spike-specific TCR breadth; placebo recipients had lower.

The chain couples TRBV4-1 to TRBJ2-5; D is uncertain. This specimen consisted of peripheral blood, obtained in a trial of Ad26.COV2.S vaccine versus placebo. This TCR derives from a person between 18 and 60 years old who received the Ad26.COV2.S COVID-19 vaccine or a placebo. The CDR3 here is CASSQAWPGLEETQYF. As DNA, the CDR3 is TGCGCCAGCAGCCAGGCTTGGCCGGGTTTGGAAGAGACCCAGTACTTC.